This TCR beta chain derives from a study of shared clonotypes between healthy human individuals. Sequencing used immunoSEQ multiplex PCR; TCRdb keeps in-frame clones, though not all of them. The table includes some 2.1 million clones, roughly 93% detected once. There are 15 residues in the CDR3. Trimming pared 0 bases from V and 0 bases from J, leaving 7 bases between. Germline assignment: CDR1 SGDLS and CDR2 YYNGEE. The table lists this clone with a count of one. It was CD45RO-negative cells, positively selected for CCR7, that made up naive CD8 cells, with terminally differentiated effector memory CD45RA+ cells excluded.

This receptor was identified in a man aged 18 to 30 in good health. Some clones in this sample may be carry-over from other donors' samples. This chain uses TRBV9 with TRBJ1-3; D ambiguous. Sequencing input: naive CD8+ T cells from PBMCs. CDR3 DNA: TGTGCCAGCAGCGTAGATATGTACTCTGGAAACACCATATATTTT. Translating it yields CASSVDMYSGNTIYF. The full variable domain, with the rest looked up from reference TRBV9 and TRBJ1-3, is DSGVTQTPKHLITATGQRVTLRCSPRSGDLSVYWYQQSLDQGLQFLIQYYNGEERAKGNILERFSAQQFPDLHSELNLSSLELGDSALYFCASSVDMYSGNTIYFGEGSWLTVV.